One and the same sample provided the 9 T cell receptor beta chains below, sequenced in a study of regulatory T cells in long-lasting Graves disease. According to the study, TCR beta libraries were built with iRepertoire HTBI primers and CDR3-region Arm-PCR. Each CDR3 protein is one row after TCRdb ran MiXCR on the multiplex PCR reads. The top ten clones hold 20% to 25% of a sample with around 360,000 distinct CDR3 sequences, about a sixth of them seen once. Specified time point: newly diagnosed GD, antithyroid drugs for less than 3 months. The TCR library used RNA extracted from PBMCs. The sample was also linked to a second study, of T cells in Graves' hyperthyroidism and ophthalmopathy.

Sequenced here: peripheral blood mononuclear cells (PBMCs), sampled at new diagnosis, from a patient treated with antithyroid drugs. The source is a young woman with Graves disease.

This clonotype was picked up many times. V is TRBV2 and J is TRBJ1-1; the D is unclear. CDR3 length: 11 amino acids. The V end lost 6 bases, the J end lost 0 bases, and 2 bases lay between the germline ends. Germline V gives CDR1 SNHLY, CDR2 FYNNEI. In nucleotides, the CDR3 is TGTGCCAGCAGGATGAACACTGAAGCTTTCTTT. This encodes CASRMNTEAFF.

This clonotype was counted ten times or more. The gene calls are TRBV7-3 and TRBJ2-1, with D unresolved. The CDR3 covers 15 residues. V was shortened by 5 bases and J by 7 bases, with 18 bases between the two germline ends. From germline, CDR1 is SGHTA and CDR2 FQGTGA. CDR3 bases: TGTGCCAGCAGCATTGATCTGGGCTGGGGTAATGAGCAGTTCTTC. Residues: CASSIDLGWGNEQFF.

This clonotype has at least ten counts. This chain links TRBV20-1 with TRBJ2-7; 16 bases align to TRBD2. Germline CDR1 reads DFQATT; CDR2 reads SNEGSKA (reference sequence). This CDR3 is built from 15 residues. V lost 6 bases and J lost 4; bases outside the gene matches: 6. CDR3 nucleotides: TGCAGTGCGGTGGGACTAGCGGGGGGGCGGTACGAGCAGTACTTC. Protein sequence: CSAVGLAGGRYEQYF.

In its sample, this clonotype was seen many times. The rearrangement joins TRBV20-1 to TRBJ2-1, with TRBD2 matching 8 bases. The CDR3 has 17 residues. V was pared by 7 bases and J by 0 bases, with 14 bases of the junction left unmatched. The germline V gene encodes CDR1 DFQATT and CDR2 SNEGSKA (reference sequence). The CDR3: CSVQSGGGGSSYNEQFF. DNA of the CDR3: TGCAGTGTCCAGAGTGGTGGCGGGGGGAGCTCCTACAATGAGCAGTTCTTC.

Concerning this clonotype: A read error may explain this, as a much larger clone is one base away. The chain is built from TRBV27 and TRBJ2-1; TRBD2 matches 7 bases. Germline CDR1 MNHEY, CDR2 SMNVEV (reference sequence). With 7 bases clipped from V and 2 bases from J, the junction kept 8 bases outside the gene matches. This CDR3 region has 15 residues. CDR3 sequence (DNA): TGTGCCAGCACACGTCGGGCGGGAGCCTACAATGAGCAGTTCTTC. It specifies CASTRRAGAYNEQFF.

The table lists this clonotype with many counts. The chain has TRBV20-1 and TRBJ2-5, with 14 bases fitting TRBD2. Germline assignment: CDR1 DFQATT and CDR2 SNEGSKA (reference sequence). There are 15 residues in the CDR3. V lost 3 bases to trimming and J lost 4 bases; unmatched junction nucleotides: 4. CDR3 DNA sequence: TGCAGTGCTAGGACTAGCGGGAGGGCCGCAGAGACCCAGTACTTC. This translates into CSARTSGRAAETQYF.

Many counts were recorded for this clonotype. The V and J genes are TRBV30 and TRBJ1-5; tentatively, D is TRBD1 (5 bases). Trimming left V 5 bases short and J 4 bases short, with 12 bases between. This CDR3 is built from 13 residues. Germline loops: CDR1 GTSNPN, CDR2 SVGIG (reference sequence). CDR3 sequence (DNA): TGTGCCTGGGGCGGGACGGGGAATCAGCCCCAGCATTTT. Translating it yields CAWGGTGNQPQHF.

Only a few counts were recorded for this clonotype. This chain connects TRBV9 to TRBJ2-5; D gene ambiguous. The DNA end is more similar to TRBJ2-1, so the J call may be wrong. Germline V gives CDR1 SGDLS, CDR2 YYNGEE. The CDR3 covers 15 residues. CDR3 bases: TGTGCCAGCAGCGTAGTCGGAGCTGAATACAATGAGCAGTTCTTC. This encodes CASSVVGAEYNEQFF.

In this sample, this clonotype turned up many times. V is TRBV5-1 and J is TRBJ2-4; D assignment may be TRBD1 or TRBD2 (5 bases each). The CDR3 length is 14 residues. V was shortened by 3 bases and J by 5 bases, with 12 bases between the two germline ends. In germline, CDR1 is SGHRS, CDR2 YFSETQ. The chain's CDR3 is CASSSGDGQNIQYF. The CDR3 coding sequence is TGCGCCAGCAGCTCTGGGGACGGACAAAACATTCAGTACTTC.